The clone carrying this T cell receptor (beta chain) has only a few counts. Antigen specificity is unknown. The sample originates from a study of shared clonotypes between healthy human individuals. Study observations and caveats: Compared with clonotypes that all four donors shared, non-shared clonotypes had lower generation probabilities. The sampled material consisted only of blood, and tissue repertoires are likely to differ.

Only CD45RO-negative cells positively selected for CCR7 counted as naive CD8 cells, so terminally differentiated effector memory CD45RA+ cells were excluded. The donors were all Caucasian adults (living in Nashville, Tennessee). The CDR3 covers 12 residues. The J segment lost 14 bases and the V segment lost 6 bases, leaving 12 bases of the junction unmatched. The V gene's germline CDR1 is MNHEY and CDR2 SMNVEV (reference sequence). As handled by the study authors: ImmunoSEQ sequences covered only the junction and lacked quality scores; filtering therefore differed. Method: immunoSEQ multiplex PCR; TCRdb's copy keeps in-frame clones and lacks some. V and J calls and clone size are as listed in that table; D and trimming were resolved from the DNA. Of around 600,000 clones in the sample, about 95% were seen once.

The sample consisted of naive CD8+ T cells sorted from blood. The receptor comes from a woman aged 30 to 39 in good health. The V and J genes are TRBV27 and TRBJ1-1; 7 nucleotides agree with TRBD1. The CDR3: CASRTGTRPSFF. The CDR3 DNA reads as TGTGCCAGCAGGACAGGGACCCGACCTAGCTTCTTT.